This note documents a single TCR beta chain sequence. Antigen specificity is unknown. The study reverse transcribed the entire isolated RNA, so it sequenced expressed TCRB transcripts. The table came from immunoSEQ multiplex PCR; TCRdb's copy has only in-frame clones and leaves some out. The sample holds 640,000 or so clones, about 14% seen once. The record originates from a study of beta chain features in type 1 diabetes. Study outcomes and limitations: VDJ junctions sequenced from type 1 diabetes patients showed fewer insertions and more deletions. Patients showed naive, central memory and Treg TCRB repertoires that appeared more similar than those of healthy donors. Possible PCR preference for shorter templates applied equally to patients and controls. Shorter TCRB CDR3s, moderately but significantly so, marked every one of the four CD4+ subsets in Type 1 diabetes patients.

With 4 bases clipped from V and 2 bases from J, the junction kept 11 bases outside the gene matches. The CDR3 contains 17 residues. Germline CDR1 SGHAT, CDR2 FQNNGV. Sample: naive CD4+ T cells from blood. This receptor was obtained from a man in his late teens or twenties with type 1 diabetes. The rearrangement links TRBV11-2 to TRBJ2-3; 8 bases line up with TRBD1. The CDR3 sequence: CASSSFPGQALTDTQYF. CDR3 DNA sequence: TGTGCCAGCAGCTCCTTTCCGGGACAGGCACTCACAGATACGCAGTATTTT. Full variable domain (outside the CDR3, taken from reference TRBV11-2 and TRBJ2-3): EAGVAQSPRYKIIEKRQSVAFWCNPISGHATLYWYQQILGQGPKLLIQFQNNGVVDDSQLPKDRFSAERLKGVDSTLKIQPAKLEDSAVYLCASSSFPGQALTDTQYFGPGTRLTVL.